A selection of T cell receptor beta chains follows, all from one sample in a study of Graves' ophthalmopathy and Graves' hyperthyroidism. TCRdb analysed the multiplex PCR reads with MiXCR anew, one entry per CDR3 protein. The sample includes some 240,000 distinct CDR3 sequences, around 42% of them seen just once. The specimen was peripheral blood. These TCRs come from an adult man with Graves' ophthalmopathy. Both conserved end residues are part of each CDR3. The order of the fields is CDR3 protein, CDR3 DNA, D gene, V gene, clone size, J gene, CDR3 length. The D gene is left open where the match is weak. Size is omitted from some rows. Given values are once, few, many or a class for expanded clones.

CSVLGQGDTEAFF TGCAGTGTTTTGGGACAGGGCGACACTGAAGCTTTCTTT TRBD1 TRBV20-1 NA TRBJ1-1 13
CASSEALRTDSNQPQHF TGTGCCAGCAGTGAAGCGCTTCGGACAGATAGCAATCAGCCCCAGCATTTT NA TRBV2 NA TRBJ1-5 17
CASTEGGGGYEQYF TGTGCCAGCACCGAGGGAGGGGGCGGGTACGAGCAGTACTTC NA TRBV28 NA TRBJ2-7 14
CANSLLPDRNYEQYF TGTGCCAACAGCTTATTGCCGGACAGGAACTACGAGCAGTACTTC TRBD1 TRBV5-4 NA TRBJ2-7 15
CASSLGVGQNTEAFF TGTGCCAGCAGCTTGGGCGTGGGACAGAACACTGAAGCTTTCTTT NA TRBV5-8 NA TRBJ1-1 15
CASSPGDRVGETQYF TGCGCCAGCAGCCCGGGAGACAGGGTTGGAGAGACCCAGTACTTC NA TRBV5-1 few TRBJ2-5 15
CASSTGGGSNQPQHF TGTGCCAGCAGTACGGGGGGCGGTAGCAATCAGCCCCAGCATTTT NA TRBV9 few TRBJ1-5 15
CSVAVGTVNTEAFF TGCAGCGTAGCTGTGGGGACAGTTAACACTGAAGCTTTCTTT TRBD1 TRBV29-1 NA TRBJ1-1 14
CSVVSQGLKNCFF NA NA TRBV29-1 NA TRBJ1-4 13
CSVEESGNTIYF TGCAGCGTTGAAGAATCTGGAAACACCATATATTTT NA TRBV29-1 many TRBJ1-3 12